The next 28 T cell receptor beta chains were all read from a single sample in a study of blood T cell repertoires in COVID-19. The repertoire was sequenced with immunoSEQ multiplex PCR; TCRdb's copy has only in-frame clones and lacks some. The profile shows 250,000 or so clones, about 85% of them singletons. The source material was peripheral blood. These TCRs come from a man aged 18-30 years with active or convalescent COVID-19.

Here the CDR3 reads CASSGGQFQETQYF. CDR3 bases: TGTGCCAGCAGCGGGGGACAGTTCCAAGAGACCCAGTACTTC. This chain links TRBV5-4 with TRBJ2-5, with 7 bases lining up with TRBD1. J was trimmed by 1 base and V by 4 bases; bases with no gene match: 4. This CDR3 has 14 residues. Germline CDR1 and CDR2: SGHNT and YYREEE (reference sequence). The complete variable domain, with remaining parts taken from reference TRBV5-4 and TRBJ2-5, reads ETGVTQSPTHLIKTRGQQVTLRCSSQSGHNTVSWYQQALGQGPQFIFQYYREEENGRGNFPPRFSGLQFPNYSSELNVNALELDDSALYLCASSGGQFQETQYFGPGTRLLVL.

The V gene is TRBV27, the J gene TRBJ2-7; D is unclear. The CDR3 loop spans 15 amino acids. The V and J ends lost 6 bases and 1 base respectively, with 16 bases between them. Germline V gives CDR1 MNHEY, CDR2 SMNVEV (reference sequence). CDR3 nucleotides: TGTGCCAGCAGCCTATCTTCCCCCGTTTCCTACGAGCAGTACTTC. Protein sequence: CASSLSSPVSYEQYF.

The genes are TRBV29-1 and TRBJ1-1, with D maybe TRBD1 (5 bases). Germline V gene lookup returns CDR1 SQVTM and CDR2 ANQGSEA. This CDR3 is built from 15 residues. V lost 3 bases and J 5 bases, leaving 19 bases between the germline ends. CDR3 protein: CSVDGQGVIGTEAFF. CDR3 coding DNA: TGCAGCGTTGATGGGCAGGGTGTGATAGGGACTGAAGCTTTCTTT.

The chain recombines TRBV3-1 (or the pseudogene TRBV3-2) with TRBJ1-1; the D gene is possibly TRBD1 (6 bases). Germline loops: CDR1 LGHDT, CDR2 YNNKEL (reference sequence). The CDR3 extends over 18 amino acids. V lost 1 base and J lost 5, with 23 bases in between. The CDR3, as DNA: TGTGCCAGCAGCCAAGCGGCCTCAGACACAGGGTTAGGTACTGAAGCTTTCTTT. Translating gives CASSQAASDTGLGTEAFF.

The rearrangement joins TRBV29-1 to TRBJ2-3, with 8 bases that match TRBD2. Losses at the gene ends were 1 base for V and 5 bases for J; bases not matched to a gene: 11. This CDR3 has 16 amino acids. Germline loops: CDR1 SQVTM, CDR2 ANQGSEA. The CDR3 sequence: CSVEGALSGGLDTQYF. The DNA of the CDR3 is TGCAGCGTTGAAGGAGCCCTCAGCGGGGGATTAGATACGCAGTATTTT.

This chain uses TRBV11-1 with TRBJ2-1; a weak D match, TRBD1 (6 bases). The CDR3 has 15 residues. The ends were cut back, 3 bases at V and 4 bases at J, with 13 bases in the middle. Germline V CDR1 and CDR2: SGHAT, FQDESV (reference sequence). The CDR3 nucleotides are TGTGCCAGCAGCTTCCTCAGGGGCCAATACAATGAGCAGTTCTTC. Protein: CASSFLRGQYNEQFF. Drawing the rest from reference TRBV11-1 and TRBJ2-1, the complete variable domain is EAEVAQSPRYKITEKSQAVAFWCDPISGHATLYWYRQILGQGPELLVQFQDESVVDDSQLPKDRFSAERLKGVDSTLKIQPAELGDSAMYLCASSFLRGQYNEQFFGPGTRLTVL.

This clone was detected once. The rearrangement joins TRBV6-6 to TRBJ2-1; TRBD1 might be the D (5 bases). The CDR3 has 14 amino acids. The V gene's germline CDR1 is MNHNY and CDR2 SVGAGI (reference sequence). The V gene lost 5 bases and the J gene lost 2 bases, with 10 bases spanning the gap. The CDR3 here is CASSPQGTYNEQFF. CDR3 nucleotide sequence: TGTGCCAGCAGTCCCCAGGGTACCTACAATGAGCAGTTCTTC.

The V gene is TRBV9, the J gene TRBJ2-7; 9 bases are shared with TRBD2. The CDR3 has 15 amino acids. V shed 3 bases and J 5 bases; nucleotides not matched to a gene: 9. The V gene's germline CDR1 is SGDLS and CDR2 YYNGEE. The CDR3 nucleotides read TGTGCCAGCAGCGAACTAGCGGGTTTGACAAACGAGCAGTACTTC. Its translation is CASSELAGLTNEQYF.

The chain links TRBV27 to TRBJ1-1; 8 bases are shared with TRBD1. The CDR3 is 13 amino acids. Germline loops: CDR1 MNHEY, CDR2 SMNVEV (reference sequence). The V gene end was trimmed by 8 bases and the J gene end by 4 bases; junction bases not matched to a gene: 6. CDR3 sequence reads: CASRLDRGTEAFF. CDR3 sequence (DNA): TGTGCCAGCCGCCTTGACAGGGGCACTGAAGCTTTCTTT.

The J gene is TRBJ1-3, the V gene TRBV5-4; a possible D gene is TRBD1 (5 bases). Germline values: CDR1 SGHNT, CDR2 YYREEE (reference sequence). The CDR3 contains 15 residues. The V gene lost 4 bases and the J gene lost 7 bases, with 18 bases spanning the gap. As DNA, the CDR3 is TGTGCCAGCAGCCTCGGGACTCTCACGTCGAACACCATATATTTT. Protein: CASSLGTLTSNTIYF. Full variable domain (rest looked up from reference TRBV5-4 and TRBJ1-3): ETGVTQSPTHLIKTRGQQVTLRCSSQSGHNTVSWYQQALGQGPQFIFQYYREEENGRGNFPPRFSGLQFPNYSSELNVNALELDDSALYLCASSLGTLTSNTIYFGEGSWLTVV.

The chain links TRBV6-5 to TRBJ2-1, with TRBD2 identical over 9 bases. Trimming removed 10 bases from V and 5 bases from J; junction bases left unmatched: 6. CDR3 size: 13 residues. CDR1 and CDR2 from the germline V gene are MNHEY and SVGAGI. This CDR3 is CATLAGQNNEQFF. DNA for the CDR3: TGTGCCACCCTAGCGGGGCAGAACAATGAGCAGTTCTTC.

For the CDR3, the DNA is TGTGCCAGCAGTGACCGGGACAGATCGATCAACACCATATATTTT. Its protein is CASSDRDRSINTIYF. The V and J genes are TRBV2 and TRBJ1-3; 7 bases map to TRBD1. CDR3 size: 15 residues. With 3 bases clipped from V and 7 bases from J, the junction kept 9 bases outside the gene matches. Germline assignment: CDR1 SNHLY and CDR2 FYNNEI.

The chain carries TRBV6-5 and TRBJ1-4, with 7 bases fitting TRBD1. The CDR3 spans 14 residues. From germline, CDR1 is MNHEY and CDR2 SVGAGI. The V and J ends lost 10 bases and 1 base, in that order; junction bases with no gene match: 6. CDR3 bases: TGTGCCACCCACCAGGGGGGAACTAATGAAAAACTGTTTTTT. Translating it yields CATHQGGTNEKLFF.

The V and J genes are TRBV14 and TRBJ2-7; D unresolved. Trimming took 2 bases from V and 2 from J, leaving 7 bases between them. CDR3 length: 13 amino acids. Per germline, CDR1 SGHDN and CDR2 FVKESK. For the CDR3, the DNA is TGTGCCAGCAGCCAATTCTACCCCTACGAGCAGTACTTC. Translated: CASSQFYPYEQYF.

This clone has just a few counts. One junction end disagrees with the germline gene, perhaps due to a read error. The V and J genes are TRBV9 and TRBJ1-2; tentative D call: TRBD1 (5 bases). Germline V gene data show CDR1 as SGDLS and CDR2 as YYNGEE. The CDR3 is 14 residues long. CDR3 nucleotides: TGTGCCAGCAGCCCGGGTCCAGGGAACTCTGGCTACACCTTC. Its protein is CASSPGPGNSGYTF.

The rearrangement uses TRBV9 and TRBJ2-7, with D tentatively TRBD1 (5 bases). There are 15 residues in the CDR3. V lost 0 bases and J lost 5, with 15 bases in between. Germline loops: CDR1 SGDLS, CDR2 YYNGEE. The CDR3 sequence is CASSVAPGLDHEQYF. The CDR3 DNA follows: TGTGCCAGCAGCGTAGCTCCAGGGTTGGACCACGAGCAGTACTTC. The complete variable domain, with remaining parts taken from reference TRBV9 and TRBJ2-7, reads DSGVTQTPKHLITATGQRVTLRCSPRSGDLSVYWYQQSLDQGLQFLIQYYNGEERAKGNILERFSAQQFPDLHSELNLSSLELGDSALYFCASSVAPGLDHEQYFGPGTRLTVT.

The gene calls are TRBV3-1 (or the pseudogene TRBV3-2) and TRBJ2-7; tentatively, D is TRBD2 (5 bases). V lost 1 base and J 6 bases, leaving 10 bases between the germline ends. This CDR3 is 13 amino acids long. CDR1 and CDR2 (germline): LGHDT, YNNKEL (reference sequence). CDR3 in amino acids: CASSQAGLIEQYF. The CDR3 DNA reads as TGTGCCAGCAGCCAAGCGGGATTGATCGAGCAGTACTTC.

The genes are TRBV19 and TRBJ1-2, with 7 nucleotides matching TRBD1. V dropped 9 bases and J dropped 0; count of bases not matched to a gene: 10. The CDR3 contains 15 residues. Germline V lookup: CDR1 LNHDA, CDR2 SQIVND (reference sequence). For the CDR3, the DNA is TGTGCCAGAACGACAGGGTTGGAACCTAACTATGGCTACACCTTC. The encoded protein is CARTTGLEPNYGYTF.

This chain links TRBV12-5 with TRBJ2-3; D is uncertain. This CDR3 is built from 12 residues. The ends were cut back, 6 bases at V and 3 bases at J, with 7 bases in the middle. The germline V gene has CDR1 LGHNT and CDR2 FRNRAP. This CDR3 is CASGQETDTQYF. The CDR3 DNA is TGTGCTAGTGGCCAGGAAACAGATACGCAGTATTTT.

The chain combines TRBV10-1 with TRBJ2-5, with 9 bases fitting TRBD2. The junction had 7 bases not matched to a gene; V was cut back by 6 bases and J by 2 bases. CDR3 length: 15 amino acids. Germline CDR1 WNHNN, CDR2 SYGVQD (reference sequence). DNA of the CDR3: TGCGCCAGCAGAAAGACTAGCGGATCTCAAGAGACCCAGTACTTC. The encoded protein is CASRKTSGSQETQYF.

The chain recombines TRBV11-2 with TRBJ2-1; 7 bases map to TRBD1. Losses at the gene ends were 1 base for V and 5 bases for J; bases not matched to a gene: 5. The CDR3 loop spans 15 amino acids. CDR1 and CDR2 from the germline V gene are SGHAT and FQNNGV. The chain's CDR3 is CASSLGGTVNNEQFF. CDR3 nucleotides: TGTGCCAGCAGCTTAGGAGGGACAGTGAACAATGAGCAGTTCTTC.

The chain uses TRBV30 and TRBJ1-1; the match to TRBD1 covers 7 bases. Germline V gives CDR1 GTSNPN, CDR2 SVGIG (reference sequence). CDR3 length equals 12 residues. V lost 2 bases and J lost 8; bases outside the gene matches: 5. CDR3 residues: CAWSLLQGEAFF. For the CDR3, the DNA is TGTGCCTGGAGTCTACTACAGGGGGAAGCTTTCTTT.

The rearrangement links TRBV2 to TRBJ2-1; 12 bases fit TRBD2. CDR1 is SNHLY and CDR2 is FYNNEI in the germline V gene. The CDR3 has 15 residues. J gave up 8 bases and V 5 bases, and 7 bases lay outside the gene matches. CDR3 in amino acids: CASSLAGGPGDEQFF. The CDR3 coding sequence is TGTGCCAGCAGTCTAGCGGGAGGGCCGGGAGATGAGCAGTTCTTC.

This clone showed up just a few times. CDR3 bases: TGTGCCAGCAGCTTGGGCGGACAGGAAAAACTGTTTTTT. Residues: CASSLGGQEKLFF. J is TRBJ1-4 and V is TRBV11-2, with D perhaps TRBD1 (6 bases). The CDR3 sequence is 13 residues long. V was shortened by 3 bases and J by 8 bases, with 10 bases between the two germline ends. Germline CDR1 SGHAT, CDR2 FQNNGV.

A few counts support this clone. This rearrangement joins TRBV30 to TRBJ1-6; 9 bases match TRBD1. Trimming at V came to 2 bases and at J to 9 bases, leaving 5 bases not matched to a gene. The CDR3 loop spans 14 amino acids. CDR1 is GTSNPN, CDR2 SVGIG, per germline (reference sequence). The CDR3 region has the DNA TGTGCCTGGAGTTTCGGGACAGGGTTTTCACCCCTCCACTTT. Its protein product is CAWSFGTGFSPLHF. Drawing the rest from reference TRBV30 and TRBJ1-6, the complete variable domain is SQTIHQWPATLVQPVGSPLSLECTVEGTSNPNLYWYRQAAGRGLQLLFYSVGIGQISSEVPQNLSASRPQDRQFILSSKKLLLSDSGFYLCAWSFGTGFSPLHFGNGTRLTVT.

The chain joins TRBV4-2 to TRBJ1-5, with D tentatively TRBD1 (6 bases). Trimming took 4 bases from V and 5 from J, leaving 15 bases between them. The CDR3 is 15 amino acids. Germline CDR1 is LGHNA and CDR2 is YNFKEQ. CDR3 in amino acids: CASSLARDIDQPQHF. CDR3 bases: TGTGCCAGCAGCCTTGCTCGGGACATTGATCAGCCCCAGCATTTT.

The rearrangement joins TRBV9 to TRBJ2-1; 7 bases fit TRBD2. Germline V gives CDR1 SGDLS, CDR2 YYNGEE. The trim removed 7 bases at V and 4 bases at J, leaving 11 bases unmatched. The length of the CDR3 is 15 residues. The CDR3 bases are TGTGCCAGCGGTGGGGGGGTAGCGGGTTACAATGAGCAGTTCTTC. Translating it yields CASGGGVAGYNEQFF.

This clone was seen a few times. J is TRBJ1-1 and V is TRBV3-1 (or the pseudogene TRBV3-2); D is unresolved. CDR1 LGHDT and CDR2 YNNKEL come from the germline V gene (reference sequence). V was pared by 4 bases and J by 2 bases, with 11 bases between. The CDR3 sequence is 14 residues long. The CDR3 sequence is CASSLRTENTEAFF. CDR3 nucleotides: TGTGCCAGCAGCCTCAGGACTGAAAACACTGAAGCTTTCTTT.